This T cell receptor beta chain was captured in a study of cytomegalovirus exposure and HLA in healthy donors. Overall study context: Across 350 to 500 genotyped donors, roughly 85% landed in the Caucasian-associated ancestry cluster.

CDR1 is MNHEY, CDR2 SVGAGI, per germline. V was clipped by 7 bases and J by 0 bases; unmatched bases: 7. The CDR3 runs to 15 residues. The PCR employed 60 Vbeta primers together with 13 Jbeta primers. Repertoires were generated with immunoSEQ multiplex PCR, while TCRdb's copy carries only in-frame clones and drops some. The table includes about 110,000 clones, roughly 82% detected once. Findings and caveats of the study: Indistinguishable V segments, including TRBV6-2 and TRBV6-3, were excluded.

A word on this clone: The antigen remains undetermined.

The sequence was obtained from a male donor in good health and CMV-seropositive. The genes are TRBV6-5 and TRBJ1-1, with TRBD1 matching 8 bases. The material sequenced was PBMCs. CDR3 in amino acids: CASKRGDRMNTEAFF. The CDR3 coding sequence is TGTGCCAGCAAAAGGGGGGACAGGATGAACACTGAAGCTTTCTTT.